The clone carrying this T cell receptor (beta chain) was counted ten times or more. No antigen is known for it. The source of the sample is a study of human T cells and chemical hapten exposure. Study as a whole: Small discrepancies in pooled library volume mainly accounted for the varying TCR yields per sample. General study results and limits: Clustering by CDR3 similarity yielded significantly more large clusters from expanded TCRs than controls. TCRs exceeding a frequency of 1 in 1000 stayed unchanged under DPC sensitization.

TCRdb processed the RACE reads anew with MiXCR; each CDR3 protein has one entry. The sample lists 350,000 to 400,000 distinct CDR3 sequences, about 5.1% occurring once. Time point reported: pre-sensitization, week 0. Treatment: therapeutic diphenylcyclopropenone sensitization with weekly scalp DPC. The V gene lost 7 bases and the J gene lost 10 bases, with 13 bases spanning the gap. The CDR3 totals 11 residues. Germline V gene lookup returns CDR1 SQVTM and CDR2 ANQGSEA. This receptor was taken from a woman aged 50 to 60 with alopecia areata. Some clones in this sample may be carry-over from other donors' samples. The chain couples TRBV29-1 to TRBJ1-4; TRBD1 might be the D (6 bases). The sample was whole blood, taken in connection with sensitization to the hapten diphenylcyclopropenone (DPC). The CDR3 region is CSAQTGLKLFF. CDR3 coding DNA: TGCAGCGCCCAGACAGGCCTAAAACTGTTTTTT. Using reference TRBV29-1 and TRBJ1-4 for the parts outside the CDR3, the full variable domain is SAVISQKPSRDICQRGTSLTIQCQVDSQVTMMFWYRQQPGQSLTLIATANQGSEATYESGFVIDKFPISRPNLTFSTLTVSNMSPEDSSIYLCSAQTGLKLFFGSGTQLSVL.